Each of the 6 T cell receptor beta chains below was sequenced from the same sample in a study of human T cells and chemical hapten exposure. The library gave individual cDNA molecules unique molecular identifiers. From the reads, TCRdb called clonotypes with MiXCR, one entry per CDR3 protein. The data hold about 990 distinct CDR3 sequences, with around 82% observed a single time. Someone pulled total RNA out of unfractionated whole blood. Input material: whole blood. The receptors here all came from a human donor with alopecia, or a healthy volunteer (not recorded which). Some clones in this sample may be carry-over from other donors' samples. This table probably holds off-target reads from a library built for another chain.

This CDR3 reads CASSSPFVGDRGSYEQFF. The DNA of the CDR3 is TGTGCCAGCAGTTCTCCCTTCGTGGGGGACAGGGGCAGTTATGAGCAGTTCTTC. J is TRBJ2-1 and V is TRBV12-3 or TRBV12-4, with 10 bases lining up with TRBD1. V shed 4 bases, J shed 8 bases, and the junction held 17 bases outside the gene matches. This CDR3 spans 18 amino acids.

The gene calls are TRBV12-3 or TRBV12-4 and TRBJ2-3; the D is unclear. Trimming removed 10 bases at V and 9 bases at J, with 14 bases between. This CDR3 comprises 11 residues. The CDR3 is CATGSGVTQYF. CDR3 in DNA: TGTGCCACCGGGTCTGGGGTAACGCAGTATTTT.

The chain joins TRBV6-2 or TRBV6-3 to TRBJ2-1, with D perhaps TRBD2 (6 bases). The V gene lost 5 bases and the J gene lost 5 bases, with 16 bases spanning the gap. The CDR3 runs to 15 residues. Germline CDR1 MNHEY, CDR2 SVGEGT. This chain's CDR3 is CASSLQEGSHNEQFF. The DNA of the CDR3 is TGTGCCAGCAGTCTACAGGAGGGTTCCCACAATGAGCAGTTCTTC.

The CDR3: CSAPVRGGYTEAFF. CDR3 bases: TGCAGTGCGCCGGTACGGGGAGGGTACACTGAAGCTTTCTTT. The chain combines TRBV20-1 with TRBJ1-1; D is uncertain. CDR1 DFQATT and CDR2 SNEGSKA come from the germline V gene (reference sequence). The CDR3 length is 14 residues. Trimming took off 6 bases at V and 3 bases at J, with 17 bases between the two ends.

V and J are TRBV6-2 or TRBV6-3 and TRBJ2-6; D gene uncertain. CDR3 size: 15 residues. V was pared by 2 bases and J by 0 bases, with 5 bases between. Germline V gene lookup returns CDR1 MNHEY and CDR2 SVGEGT. In nucleotides, the CDR3 is TGTGCCAGCAGTTACGCGAGCTCTGGGGCCAACGTCCTGACTTTC. It specifies CASSYASSGANVLTF.

The chain carries TRBV28 and TRBJ1-1, with D unclear. Between the trimmed V and J ends, which lost 6 bases and 8 bases, there was a span of 16 bases. The V gene's germline CDR1 is MDHEN and CDR2 SYDVKM. The CDR3 contains 13 residues. The CDR3: CASRISLTEEAFF. The CDR3 DNA reads TGTGCCAGCAGGATATCTTTAACGGAAGAAGCTTTCTTT. Looking up the rest from reference TRBV28 and TRBJ1-1 gives the full variable domain: DVKVTQSSRYLVKRTGEKVFLECVQDMDHENMFWYRQDPGLGLRLIYFSYDVKMKEKGDIPEGYSVSREKKERFSLILESASTNQTSMYLCASRISLTEEAFFGQGTRLTVV.